What follows are 31 T cell receptor beta chains derived from one specimen sequenced in a study of immune evolution from preneoplasia to lung adenocarcinoma. Profiled with immunoSEQ multiplex PCR; TCRdb holds only in-frame clones, not every one. Among about 8,400 clones, 81% were seen once, and the ten largest hold roughly 8%. Sequenced sample: FFPE invasive lung adenocarcinoma tissue. The receptors shown here come from a person aged 45-60 years with lung adenocarcinoma.

This chain uses TRBV28 with TRBJ1-2; D gene unclear. V gave up 2 bases and J gave up 4 bases, with 5 bases separating them. CDR1 is MDHEN, CDR2 SYDVKM, per germline. This CDR3 has 12 amino acids. Here the CDR3 reads CASSLVSYGYTF. Here the CDR3 DNA reads TGTGCCAGCAGTTTAGTGTCCTATGGCTACACCTTC.

The rearrangement joins TRBV12-5 to TRBJ2-5; TRBD1 aligns across 7 bases. The germline CDR1 and CDR2 sequences are LGHNT and FRNRAP. J gave up 1 base and V 1 base, and 21 bases lay outside the gene matches. The CDR3 is 21 amino acids. This CDR3 is CASGLGCRGDREFEVQETQYF. DNA for the CDR3: TGTGCTAGTGGTTTGGGCTGTCGAGGAGACAGGGAGTTTGAAGTCCAAGAGACCCAGTACTTC.

The V call is TRBV5-1, the J call TRBJ2-3; 7 bases are a match to TRBD2. The V and J ends lost 4 bases and 6 bases, in that order; junction bases with no gene match: 8. The CDR3 contains 14 residues. Germline values: CDR1 SGHRS, CDR2 YFSETQ. CDR3 DNA: TGCGCCAGCAGCCTAGCGGAGGCGGGGGATACGCAGTATTTT. It is translated as CASSLAEAGDTQYF.

V gene TRBV6-5 combines with J gene TRBJ1-1, with 12 bases that match TRBD1. This CDR3 comprises 14 residues. Trimming removed 5 bases from V and 6 bases from J; junction bases left unmatched: 4. Germline values: CDR1 MNHEY, CDR2 SVGAGI. DNA of the CDR3: TGTGCCAGCAGTCCGGGGGACAGGGGGCCTGAAGCTTTCTTT. Protein sequence: CASSPGDRGPEAFF.

V and J are TRBV25-1 and TRBJ1-2, with a possible D match to TRBD1 (5 bases). The CDR3 is made up of 13 amino acids. V gave up 5 bases and J gave up 5 bases, with 12 bases separating them. Germline V gene lookup returns CDR1 MGHDK and CDR2 SYGVNS. CDR3 nucleotide sequence: TGTGCCAGCAGTAGACAGACAGCATATGGCTACACCTTC. It yields the protein CASSRQTAYGYTF.

The rearrangement links TRBV4-1 to TRBJ1-1, with a possible D match to TRBD1 (5 bases). This CDR3 comprises 14 residues. V lost 0 bases and J 6 bases, leaving 11 bases between the germline ends. Germline V gene data show CDR1 as MGHRA and CDR2 as YSYEKL. The CDR3 region has the DNA TGCGCCAGCAGCCAAGACACAGGCAGCTCTGAAGCTTTCTTT. Translation: CASSQDTGSSEAFF.

The chain's CDR3 is CASSQVPGEGQPQHF. CDR3 bases: TGCGCCAGCAGCCAAGTTCCGGGGGAGGGTCAGCCCCAGCATTTT. The chain is built from TRBV4-1 and TRBJ1-5; TRBD1 is a possible D gene (5 bases). CDR3 length: 15 amino acids. V lost 1 base and J 6 bases, leaving 13 bases between the germline ends. Germline V gene data show CDR1 as MGHRA and CDR2 as YSYEKL.

The chain carries TRBV30 and TRBJ2-7, with 7 positions matching TRBD2. There are 12 residues in the CDR3. Germline V gene sequence: CDR1 GTSNPN, CDR2 SVGIG (reference sequence). V shed 5 bases, J shed 0 bases, and the junction held 1 base outside the gene matches. The CDR3 sequence is CAWGDYSYEQYF. For the CDR3, the DNA is TGTGCCTGGGGGGACTACTCCTACGAGCAGTACTTC.

The V call is TRBV11-3, the J call TRBJ2-1, with D unclear. Trimming removed 5 bases from V and 0 bases from J, with 11 bases in between. This CDR3 has 15 amino acids. From germline, CDR1 is SGHNT and CDR2 YENEEA. CDR3 nucleotide sequence: TGTGCCAGCAGCCCGATGGGCGGCTCCTACAATGAGCAGTTCTTC. As protein: CASSPMGGSYNEQFF. Looking up the rest from reference TRBV11-3 and TRBJ2-1 gives the full variable domain: EAGVVQSPRYKIIEKKQPVAFWCNPISGHNTLYWYLQNLGQGPELLIRYENEEAVDDSQLPKDRFSAERLKGVDSTLKIQPAELGDSAVYLCASSPMGGSYNEQFFGPGTRLTVL.

J is TRBJ1-2 and V is TRBV5-6, with D possibly matching TRBD1 (5 bases). CDR1 and CDR2 (germline): SGHDT, YYEEEE. Deletions cut 5 bases from V and 0 bases from J, with 14 bases between. The CDR3 loop spans 15 amino acids. The CDR3, as DNA: TGTGCCAGCAGACCCGGGGGAGGCGCTAACTATGGCTACACCTTC. Amino acids: CASRPGGGANYGYTF. The complete variable domain, with remaining parts taken from reference TRBV5-6 and TRBJ1-2, reads DAGVTQSPTHLIKTRGQQVTLRCSPKSGHDTVSWYQQALGQGPQFIFQYYEEEERQRGNFPDRFSGHQFPNYSSELNVNALLLGDSALYLCASRPGGGANYGYTFGSGTRLTVV.

The chain is built from TRBV11-3 and TRBJ2-7, with TRBD1 matching 10 bases. This CDR3 is 14 amino acids long. The germline V gene encodes CDR1 SGHNT and CDR2 YENEEA. Unmatched junction bases numbered 0, after V lost 1 base and J lost 3 bases. CDR3 nucleotides: TGTGCCAGCAGCTTAGGGACAGGGGGCTACGAGCAGTACTTC. Protein: CASSLGTGGYEQYF.

The V and J genes are TRBV28 and TRBJ1-5, with D unresolved. The CDR3 has 12 amino acids. Germline CDR1 MDHEN, CDR2 SYDVKM. Trimming removed 8 bases from V and 6 bases from J, with 11 bases in between. CDR3 DNA: TGTGCCAGCCAGCATACGATTCAGCCCCAGCATTTT. Amino acids: CASQHTIQPQHF.

The chain has TRBV19 and TRBJ1-1; a weak D match, TRBD1 (5 bases). The germline gives CDR1 LNHDA, CDR2 SQIVND (reference sequence). CDR3 size: 16 residues. V dropped 3 bases and J dropped 0 bases, with 14 bases sitting between them. In nucleotides, the CDR3 is TGTGCCAGTAGTATGGGCAATGGGGGGTTGAACACTGAAGCTTTCTTT. It is translated as CASSMGNGGLNTEAFF.

This clone occurred once. This sequence joins TRBV5-1 and TRBJ1-1; 11 bases line up with TRBD1. The CDR3 sequence is 15 residues long. The V and J ends lost 3 bases and 5 bases, in that order; junction bases with no gene match: 6. CDR1 and CDR2 (germline): SGHRS, YFSETQ. CDR3 in amino acids: CASSYGGTGGTEAFF. The CDR3 coding sequence is TGCGCCAGCAGCTATGGTGGGACAGGGGGAACTGAAGCTTTCTTT.

This rearrangement joins TRBV6-1 to TRBJ1-3; no clear D. This CDR3 contains 12 residues. Germline CDR1 MNHNS, CDR2 SASEGT. Trimming stripped 3 bases from V and 4 bases from J, with 4 bases between. The CDR3 loop is CASSDLGNTIYF. DNA for the CDR3: TGTGCCAGCAGTGATCTAGGAAACACCATATATTTT.

This rearrangement joins TRBV30 to TRBJ1-1; 9 nucleotides match TRBD1. Germline CDR1 reads GTSNPN; CDR2 reads SVGIG (reference sequence). J lost 4 bases, V lost 1 base, and 7 bases had no gene match. CDR3 size: 15 residues. CDR3 DNA: TGTGCCTGGAGTGATCGGGGACAGGGTGTCACTGAAGCTTTCTTT. Translated, it gives CAWSDRGQGVTEAFF.

The rearrangement links TRBV2 to TRBJ2-3; a possible D gene is TRBD1 (6 bases). Germline-derived CDR1 and CDR2 are SNHLY and FYNNEI. The V end lost 1 base, the J end lost 0 bases, and 14 bases lay between the germline ends. The CDR3 is made up of 17 amino acids. The CDR3 sequence is CASSEGGTFHSTDTQYF. As DNA, the CDR3 is TGTGCCAGCAGTGAAGGAGGGACATTCCACAGCACAGATACGCAGTATTTT.

The chain joins TRBV2 to TRBJ1-1; the D is unclear. Germline V lookup: CDR1 SNHLY, CDR2 FYNNEI. With 4 bases removed from V and 2 bases from J, the gap between germline ends came to 8 bases. The CDR3 consists of 13 residues. The DNA of the CDR3 is TGTGCCAGCAGTGCAGGAGTAAACACTGAAGCTTTCTTT. This encodes CASSAGVNTEAFF. Together with reference TRBV2 and TRBJ1-1, the CDR3 gives the full variable domain: EPEVTQTPSHQVTQMGQEVILRCVPISNHLYFYWYRQILGQKVEFLVSFYNNEISEKSEIFDDQFSVERPDGSNFTLKIRSTKLEDSAMYFCASSAGVNTEAFFGQGTRLTVV.

This clone was counted a few times. CDR3 in amino acids: CASSLGADQPQHF. The DNA of the CDR3 is TGTGCCAGCAGCTTAGGGGCCGATCAGCCCCAGCATTTT. This rearrangement joins TRBV11-2 to TRBJ1-5; D is undetermined. This CDR3 has 13 amino acids. Germline lookup yields CDR1 SGHAT and CDR2 FQNNGV. Trimming took 1 base from V and 5 from J, leaving 6 bases between them.

The chain uses TRBV19 and TRBJ1-1; tentatively, D is TRBD1 (6 bases). Germline V gives CDR1 LNHDA, CDR2 SQIVND (reference sequence). The CDR3 runs to 15 residues. V lost 4 bases and J 0 bases, leaving 12 bases between the germline ends. In DNA, the CDR3 is TGTGCCAGTAGTAACCAGGGGTGGATGAACACTGAAGCTTTCTTT. It translates to CASSNQGWMNTEAFF.

The rearrangement joins TRBV9 to TRBJ1-2; no definite D call. The CDR3 runs to 15 residues. Per the germline V gene, CDR1 is SGDLS and CDR2 is YYNGEE. The V end lost 3 bases, the J end lost 6 bases, and 18 bases lay between the germline ends. CDR3 nucleotides: TGTGCCAGCAGCGGACATCCGATCCCAGGCAATGGCTACACCTTC. Residues: CASSGHPIPGNGYTF.

This chain connects TRBV30 to TRBJ1-2; 12 bases are a match to TRBD1. Germline lookup yields CDR1 GTSNPN and CDR2 SVGIG (reference sequence). The CDR3 length is 13 residues. V gave up 6 bases and J gave up 7 bases; unmatched junction bases: 6. This CDR3 reads CACPRGQGAGYTF. The CDR3, as DNA: TGTGCCTGCCCACGGGGACAGGGGGCTGGCTACACCTTC.

This clone was observed a single time. This CDR3 is missing its conserved last phenylalanine or tryptophan, likely due to a read error. The chain links TRBV30 to TRBJ1-4, with D possibly matching TRBD1 (5 bases). From germline, CDR1 is GTSNPN and CDR2 SVGIG (reference sequence). V shed 5 bases and J shed 8 bases, with 15 bases lying between them. The CDR3 spans 13 residues. The CDR3 DNA sequence: TGTGCCTGGGCTCGGGGCAGGGCCGAAAAACTGTTTTCT. Translated: CAWARGRAEKLFS.

This clone was picked up a small number of times. The CDR3: CSVGIRVENGYTF. The CDR3 DNA is TGCAGCGTTGGGATCAGGGTAGAGAATGGCTACACCTTC. The gene calls are TRBV29-1 and TRBJ1-2; tentative D call: TRBD1 (5 bases). Looked up from germline, CDR1 is SQVTM and CDR2 is ANQGSEA. V lost 4 bases to trimming and J lost 6 bases, with 15 bases between them. The CDR3 sequence is 13 residues long.

The rearrangement links TRBV6-1 to TRBJ1-2; the D gene is possibly TRBD1 (5 bases). CDR1 is MNHNS, CDR2 SASEGT, per germline. Trimming took off 5 bases at V and 8 bases at J, with 15 bases between the two ends. CDR3 length equals 13 residues. DNA for the CDR3: TGTGCCAGCAGTTGGGGGGGGGAGGGAGGCTACACCTTC. Its translation is CASSWGGEGGYTF.

The chain recombines TRBV10-1 with TRBJ1-1; D gene ambiguous. The CDR3 spans 14 residues. Trimming stripped 6 bases from V and 0 bases from J, with 11 bases between. Germline CDR1 is WNHNN and CDR2 is SYGVQD (reference sequence). As DNA, the CDR3 is TGCGCCAGCAGACAAGGACGGATGAACACTGAAGCTTTCTTT. Protein sequence: CASRQGRMNTEAFF.

The chain carries TRBV6-6 and TRBJ1-1, with TRBD1 as a possible D gene (6 bases). CDR3 length: 12 amino acids. V shed 10 bases and J shed 1 base, with 10 bases lying between them. CDR1 and CDR2 (germline): MNHNY, SVGAGI (reference sequence). DNA for the CDR3: TGTGCCACTTCGACAGGGAACACTGAAGCTTTCTTT. This translates into CATSTGNTEAFF.

The chain joins TRBV6-1 to TRBJ1-2; weak D call: TRBD1 (6 bases). V was shortened by 4 bases and J by 4 bases, with 10 bases between the two germline ends. Germline V gene lookup returns CDR1 MNHNS and CDR2 SASEGT. The CDR3 has 13 residues. CDR3 DNA: TGTGCCAGCAGTGGCGGACAGTTCTATGGCTACACCTTC. Translated: CASSGGQFYGYTF.

This clone has just one count. The chain has TRBV5-5 and TRBJ2-3; tentative D call: TRBD1 (6 bases). The CDR3 runs 14 residues. Germline CDR1 and CDR2: SGHKS and YYEKEE (reference sequence). V gave up 3 bases and J gave up 0 bases, with 8 bases separating them. CDR3 amino acids: CASSYGQSTDTQYF. The CDR3 region has the DNA TGTGCCAGCAGCTACGGACAGAGCACAGATACGCAGTATTTT.

The rearrangement links TRBV19 to TRBJ2-5; 9 nucleotides line up with TRBD2. With 2 bases clipped from V and 4 bases from J, the junction kept 5 bases outside the gene matches. Germline V gives CDR1 LNHDA, CDR2 SQIVND (reference sequence). The CDR3 has 15 amino acids. CDR3 sequence (DNA): TGTGCCAGTAGTATAATGGCGGGAGGGGGAGAGACCCAGTACTTC. Translated, it gives CASSIMAGGGETQYF.

On this clone: One end of the junction fails to match germline, which may point to a read error. This chain joins TRBV5-4 and TRBJ2-1; 9 bases agree with TRBD1. Germline V gene data show CDR1 as SGHNT and CDR2 as YYREEE (reference sequence). The CDR3 sequence is 11 residues long. This chain's CDR3 is CASSFGTGRVF. In nucleotides, the CDR3 is TGTGCCAGCAGCTTCGGGACAGGGAGGGTCTTC. The full variable domain, its missing parts supplied by reference TRBV5-4 and TRBJ2-1, is ETGVTQSPTHLIKTRGQQVTLRCSSQSGHNTVSWYQQALGQGPQFIFQYYREEENGRGNFPPRFSGLQFPNYSSELNVNALELDDSALYLCASSFGTGRVFGPGTRLTVL.